This TCR beta chain was retrieved from a study of shared clonotypes between healthy human individuals (TCRdb year 2020). Background on the whole study: A couple of women and a few men aged 18 to 49 years were included in the cohort. For each donor, CD4 naive and CD4 memory were each run on three plates, CD8 naive on two plates, and CD8 memory on one plate. To estimate repertoire size and how much clonotypes are shared between individuals, the study performed deep sequencing of blood TCR repertoires from five healthy adults. To increase sequencing depth and limit assay-specific biases, TCR repertoire library preparation and sequencing were carried out by different laboratories using diverse techniques. Each donor's leukapheresis produced roughly between about 0.9 and 9.5 billion PBMCs. The research as a whole found: Even with the large sequencing depth, rarefaction of the sorted-subset datasets indicated that sequencing was incomplete. Across a few donors, 4.5% to 6.5% of naive CD4, approximately 4% of naive CD8, under 2.5% of memory CD4, and approximately 0.4% of memory CD8 clonotypes were shared. Sampling was limited to blood, and TCR repertoires in tissue likely differ from TCR repertoires in blood. Compared with non-shared clonotypes, clonotypes shared by all four sorted-subset donors had higher generation probabilities. The small number of donors limited the genetic and exposure-history diversity represented. Pairwise subsampling led to the expectation that sequencing depth would affect the degree of clonotype sharing among donors. Naive subsets generally had larger estimated clonotype richness than memory subsets.

Cut back by 5 bases and 2 bases, the V and J ends lie 12 bases apart. The CDR3 has 14 amino acids, counting the end cysteine and phenylalanine. The CDR3 DNA has 42 bases and is translated from base 1. The germline V gene encodes CDR1 LNHDA and CDR2 SQIVND (reference sequence). CD8 naive samples consisted of CD45RO-negative cells that were positively selected for CCR7, yielding a CD45RA+CCR7+ population without TemRA cells. Healthy HIV-negative adults with no recently reported acute infections or vaccinations were included as donors. Every donor was a Caucasian adult residing in Nashville, Tennessee, USA. After blood collection by leukapheresis, PBMCs were isolated using Ficoll-Histopaque density gradient centrifugation and then cryopreserved in the vapor phase of liquid nitrogen. Analytical flow cytometry was used to check the purity and quantity of each magnetically sorted T cell population. Genomic DNA was isolated from each sorted fraction and quantified by UV absorbance on a Nanodrop 2000c.

In the case of this clone: Its antigen has not been determined. Per-base quality was not reported, and no clone a single base away is much larger than it.

TCR CDR3 regions were amplified from genomic DNA by multiplex PCR using the deep immunoSEQ assay. Genomic DNA extracted from each cell subset was distributed evenly over all wells of several immunoSEQ 96-well plates, and each plate served as one replicate. For sorted subsets, 200 to 250 ng of genomic DNA, equivalent to 25,000 to 35,000 T cell genomes, went into each replicate PCR. Purified libraries were quantified with a Qubit 3.0 fluorometer, sized on a Bioanalyzer 2100, and re-quantified with the KAPA Library Quantification kit. Every immunoSEQ 96-well plate was sequenced on a dedicated single-read 150-cycle Illumina NextSeq 550 flow cell. In the source study's methods: Because the immunoSEQ output included only junctional sequences and no quality scores, the filtering could not be the same as the filtering used for full-length reads. Sequences were annotated with PyIR, a Python wrapper for IgBLAST v1.9, and V/J genes and CDR3 were assigned using IMGT germline references. Any read was removed if the V/J assignment was weak (E-value above 1e-6), the CDR3 was missing, or the read contained stop codons, out-of-frame junctions, or ambiguous translated residues. V3J clonotypes were defined as sequences sharing an identical inferred V gene, J gene, and CDR3 amino acid sequence. Percentage overlap between repertoires was computed as shared unique clonotypes divided by the size of the smaller repertoire. Richness of each repertoire was evaluated using RTK rarefaction, the Chao1 estimator, and Recon v2.1 estimates of unobserved clonotypes. Generation probabilities were computed with OLGA for all TCRbeta clonotypes obtained by the gDNA method from several donors. Imported from immuneACCESS, the table was reduced by TCRdb to in-frame sequences with V and J called. These copies leave out some clones; in studies compared against another copy, an unresolved V gene accounts for under half, and the cause of the remainder is not known. The V and J calls and clone size come from that table; D and trimming were worked out from the DNA. Across this sample there are under 2,000,000 clones, with about 95% seen only once. 0.9% to 1.5% of the sample is in the top ten clones.

The sequence joins TRBV19 to TRBJ2-5, with no confident D gene call. Source material: naive CD8+ T cells sorted from blood. In light of the paper, this sample's cell subset or site label describes: CD45RA+CCR7+. The TCR sequence derives from a man aged 18 to 30 in good health. The CDR3 sequence is CASSVSGDQETQYF. The DNA is as follows: TGTGCCAGTAGTGTCTCTGGGGATCAAGAGACCCAGTACTTC. The full variable domain, with segments outside the CDR3 supplied by the reference TRBV19 and TRBJ2-5 proteins, appears as DGGITQSPKYLFRKEGQNVTLSCEQNLNHDAMYWYRQDPGQGLRLIYYSQIVNDFQKGDIAEGYSVSREKKESFPLTVTSAQKNPTAFYLCASSVSGDQETQYFGPGTRLLVL.